The entry below describes one T cell receptor (beta chain). From germline, CDR1 is DFQATT and CDR2 SNEGSKA (reference sequence). This CDR3 is built from 11 residues. Trimming took off 6 bases at V and 4 bases at J, with 7 bases between the two ends. This sample was included in a study of blood T cell repertoires in COVID-19. Here immunoSEQ multiplex PCR was the method, and the copy in TCRdb shows in-frame clones only, minus some. Counted here are about 230,000 clones, about nine tenths occurring once; the ten biggest clones make up around 10%. The sequence was obtained from a middle-aged man with COVID-19, enrolled during active disease. The sequenced sample consisted of peripheral blood. The rearrangement uses TRBV20-1 and TRBJ1-3, with no clear D. CDR3 sequence: CSATAGNTIYF. DNA for the CDR3: TGCAGTGCCACAGCAGGAAACACCATATATTTT.